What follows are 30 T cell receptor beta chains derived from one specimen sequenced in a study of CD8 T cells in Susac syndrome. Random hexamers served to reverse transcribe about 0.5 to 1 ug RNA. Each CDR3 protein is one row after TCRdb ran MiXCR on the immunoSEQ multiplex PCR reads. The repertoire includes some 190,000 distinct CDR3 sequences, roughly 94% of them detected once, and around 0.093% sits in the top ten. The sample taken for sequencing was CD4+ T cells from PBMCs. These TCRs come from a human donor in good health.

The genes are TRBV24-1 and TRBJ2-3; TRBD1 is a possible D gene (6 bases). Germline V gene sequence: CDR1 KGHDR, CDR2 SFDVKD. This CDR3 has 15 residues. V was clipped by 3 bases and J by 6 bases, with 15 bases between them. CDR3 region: CATSDPAGAQDTQYF. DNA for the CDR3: TGTGCCACCAGTGATCCGGCAGGGGCCCAGGATACGCAGTATTTT.

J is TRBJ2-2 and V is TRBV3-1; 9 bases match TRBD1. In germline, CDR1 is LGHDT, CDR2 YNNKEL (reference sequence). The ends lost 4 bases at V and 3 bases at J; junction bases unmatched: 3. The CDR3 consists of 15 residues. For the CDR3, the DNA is TGTGCCAGCAGCCGCAGACAGGGGGACACCGGGGAGCTGTTTTTT. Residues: CASSRRQGDTGELFF.

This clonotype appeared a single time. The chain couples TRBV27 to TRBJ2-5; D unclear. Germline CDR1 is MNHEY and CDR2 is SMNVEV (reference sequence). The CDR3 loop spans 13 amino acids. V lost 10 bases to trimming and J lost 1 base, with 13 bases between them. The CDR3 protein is CATRAPVQETQYF. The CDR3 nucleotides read TGTGCCACCAGAGCCCCAGTCCAAGAGACCCAGTACTTC.

The CDR3 bases are TGTGCCAGTAGTGGGGGTTACGAGCAGTACGTC. This encodes CASSGGYEQYV. The chain uses TRBV3-1 and TRBJ2-7, with D perhaps matching TRBD1 or TRBD2 (5 bases each). The CDR3 is made up of 11 amino acids. In germline, CDR1 is LGHDT, CDR2 YNNKEL (reference sequence). Trimming removed 9 bases at V and 4 bases at J, with 10 bases between.

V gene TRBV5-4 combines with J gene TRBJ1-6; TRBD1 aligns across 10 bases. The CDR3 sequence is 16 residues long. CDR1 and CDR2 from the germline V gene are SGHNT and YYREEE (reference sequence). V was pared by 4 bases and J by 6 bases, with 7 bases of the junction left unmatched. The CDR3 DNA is TGTGCCAGCAGCCCACGGACAGGGGGAAGTAATTCACCCCTCCACTTT. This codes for CASSPRTGGSNSPLHF.

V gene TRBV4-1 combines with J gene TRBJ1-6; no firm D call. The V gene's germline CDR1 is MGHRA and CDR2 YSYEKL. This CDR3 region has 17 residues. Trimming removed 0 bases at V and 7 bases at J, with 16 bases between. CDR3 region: CASSQDDRRVSNSPLHF. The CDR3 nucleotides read TGCGCCAGCAGCCAAGACGACCGCCGGGTATCCAATTCACCCCTCCACTTT.

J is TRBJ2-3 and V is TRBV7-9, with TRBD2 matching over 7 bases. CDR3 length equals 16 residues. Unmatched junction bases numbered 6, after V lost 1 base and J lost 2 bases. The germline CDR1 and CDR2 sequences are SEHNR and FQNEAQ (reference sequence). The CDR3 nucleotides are TGTGCCAGCAGCTTAGAGTTTGGGACTAACACAGATACGCAGTATTTT. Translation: CASSLEFGTNTDTQYF.

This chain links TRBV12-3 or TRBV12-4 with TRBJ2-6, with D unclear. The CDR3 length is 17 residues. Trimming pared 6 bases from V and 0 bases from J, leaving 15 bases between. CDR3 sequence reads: CASSKSFLSSGANVLTF. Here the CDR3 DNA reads TGTGCCAGCAGCAAATCGTTTCTTAGCTCTGGGGCCAACGTCCTGACTTTC.

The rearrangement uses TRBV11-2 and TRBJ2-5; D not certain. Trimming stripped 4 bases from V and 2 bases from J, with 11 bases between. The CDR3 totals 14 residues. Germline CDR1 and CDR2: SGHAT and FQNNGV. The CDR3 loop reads CASSYGTVQETQYF. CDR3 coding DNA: TGTGCCAGCAGCTACGGCACAGTTCAAGAGACCCAGTACTTC.

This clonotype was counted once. The CDR3 sequence: CSASGPGFYEQYF. CDR3 in DNA: TGCAGTGCTAGTGGTCCCGGTTTTTACGAGCAGTACTTC. The chain has TRBV20-1 and TRBJ2-7; no reliable D call. The length of the CDR3 is 13 residues. Germline CDR1 reads DFQATT; CDR2 reads SNEGSKA (reference sequence). Trimming left V 3 bases short and J 4 bases short, with 13 bases between.

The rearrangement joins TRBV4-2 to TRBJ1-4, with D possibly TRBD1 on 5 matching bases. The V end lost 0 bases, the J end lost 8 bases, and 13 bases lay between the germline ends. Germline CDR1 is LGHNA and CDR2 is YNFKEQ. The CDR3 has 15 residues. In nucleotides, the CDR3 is TGTGCCAGCAGCCAAGATGGGGGTCCATCCGAAAAACTGTTTTTT. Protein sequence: CASSQDGGPSEKLFF.

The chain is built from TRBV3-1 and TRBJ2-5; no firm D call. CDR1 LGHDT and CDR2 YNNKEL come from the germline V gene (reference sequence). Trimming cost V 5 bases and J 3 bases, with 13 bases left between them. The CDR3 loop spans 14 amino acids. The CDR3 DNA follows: TGTGCCAGCAGCGACTTGGGAAGGAAAGAGACCCAGTACTTC. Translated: CASSDLGRKETQYF.

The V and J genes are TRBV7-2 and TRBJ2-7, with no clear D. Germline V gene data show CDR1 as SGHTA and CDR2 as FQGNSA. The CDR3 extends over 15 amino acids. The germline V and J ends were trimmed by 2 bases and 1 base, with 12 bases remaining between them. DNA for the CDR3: TGTGCCAGCAGCTTAATGGTCCTCGAATCCTACGAGCAGTACTTC. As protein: CASSLMVLESYEQYF.

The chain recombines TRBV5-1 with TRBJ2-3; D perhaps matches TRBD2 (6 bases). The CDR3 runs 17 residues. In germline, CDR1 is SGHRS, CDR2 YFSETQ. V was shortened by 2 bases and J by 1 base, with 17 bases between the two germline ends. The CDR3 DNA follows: TGCGCCAGCAGCTTAAGCCTAGGTAGCGGAGGCACAGATACGCAGTATTTT. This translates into CASSLSLGSGGTDTQYF.

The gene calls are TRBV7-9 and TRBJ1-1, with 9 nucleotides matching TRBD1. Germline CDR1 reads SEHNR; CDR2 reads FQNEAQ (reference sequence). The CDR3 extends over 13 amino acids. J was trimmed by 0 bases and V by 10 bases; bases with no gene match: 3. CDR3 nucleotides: TGTGCCACGGACAGGGGTATGAACACTGAAGCTTTCTTT. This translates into CATDRGMNTEAFF. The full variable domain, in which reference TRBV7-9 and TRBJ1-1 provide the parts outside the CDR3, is DTGVSQNPRHKITKRGQNVTFRCDPISEHNRLYWYRQTLGQGPEFLTYFQNEAQLEKSRLLSDRFSAERPKGSFSTLEIQRTEQGDSAMYLCATDRGMNTEAFFGQGTRLTVV.

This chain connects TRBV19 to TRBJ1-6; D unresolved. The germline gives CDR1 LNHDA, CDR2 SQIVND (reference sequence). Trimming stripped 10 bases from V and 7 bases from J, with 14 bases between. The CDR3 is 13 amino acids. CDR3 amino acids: CATDGRGNSPLHF. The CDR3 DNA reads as TGTGCCACCGACGGACGGGGAAATTCACCCCTCCACTTT.

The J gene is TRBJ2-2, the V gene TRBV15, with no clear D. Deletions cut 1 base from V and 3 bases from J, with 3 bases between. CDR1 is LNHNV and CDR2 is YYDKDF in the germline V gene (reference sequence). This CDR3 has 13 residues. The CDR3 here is CATSRGDTGELFF. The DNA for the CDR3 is TGTGCCACCAGCAGAGGAGACACCGGGGAGCTGTTTTTT.

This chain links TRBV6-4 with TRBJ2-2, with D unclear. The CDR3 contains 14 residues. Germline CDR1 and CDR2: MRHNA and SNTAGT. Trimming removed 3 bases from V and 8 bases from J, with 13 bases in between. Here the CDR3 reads CASSERMADGELFF. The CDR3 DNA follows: TGTGCCAGCAGTGAAAGGATGGCCGATGGGGAGCTGTTTTTT.

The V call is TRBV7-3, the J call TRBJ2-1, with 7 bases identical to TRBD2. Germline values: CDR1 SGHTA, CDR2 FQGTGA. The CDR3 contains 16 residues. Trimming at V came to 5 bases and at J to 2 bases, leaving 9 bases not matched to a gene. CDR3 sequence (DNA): TGTGCCAGCAGCCCCGGGGGGAGGGGAGCCTACAATGAGCAGTTCTTC. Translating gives CASSPGGRGAYNEQFF.

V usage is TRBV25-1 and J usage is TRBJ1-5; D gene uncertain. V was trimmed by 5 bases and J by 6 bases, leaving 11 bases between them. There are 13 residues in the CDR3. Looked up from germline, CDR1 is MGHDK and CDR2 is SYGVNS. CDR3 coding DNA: TGTGCCAGCAGTATGCCGGGCAGTCAGCCCCAGCATTTT. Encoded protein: CASSMPGSQPQHF.

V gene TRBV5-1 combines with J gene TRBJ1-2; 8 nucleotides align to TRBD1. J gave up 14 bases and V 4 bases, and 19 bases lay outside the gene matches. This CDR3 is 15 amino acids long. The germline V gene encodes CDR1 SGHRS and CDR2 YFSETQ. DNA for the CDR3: TGCGCCAGCAGCCTCGGGACAGGTCCTCCACAGGACATGACCTTC. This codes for CASSLGTGPPQDMTF.

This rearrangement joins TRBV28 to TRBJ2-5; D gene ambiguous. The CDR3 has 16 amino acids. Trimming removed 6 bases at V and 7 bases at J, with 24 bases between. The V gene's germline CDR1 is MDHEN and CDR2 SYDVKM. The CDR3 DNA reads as TGTGCCAGCAGCCCTCTCAGCCTCAATCCGGCAGGGACCCAGTACTTC. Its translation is CASSPLSLNPAGTQYF. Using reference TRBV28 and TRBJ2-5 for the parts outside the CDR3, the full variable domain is DVKVTQSSRYLVKRTGEKVFLECVQDMDHENMFWYRQDPGLGLRLIYFSYDVKMKEKGDIPEGYSVSREKKERFSLILESASTNQTSMYLCASSPLSLNPAGTQYFGPGTRLLVL.

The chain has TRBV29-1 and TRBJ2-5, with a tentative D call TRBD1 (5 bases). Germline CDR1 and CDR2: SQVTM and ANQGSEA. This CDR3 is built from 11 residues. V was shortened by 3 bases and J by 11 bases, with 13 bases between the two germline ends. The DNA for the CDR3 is TGCAGCGTTGACAAATGGGCAGGGCAGTACTTC. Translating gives CSVDKWAGQYF.

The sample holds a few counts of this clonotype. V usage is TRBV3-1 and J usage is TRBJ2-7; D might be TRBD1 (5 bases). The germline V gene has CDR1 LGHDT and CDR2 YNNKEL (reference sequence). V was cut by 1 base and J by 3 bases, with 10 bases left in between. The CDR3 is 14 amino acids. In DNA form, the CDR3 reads TGTGCCAGCAGCCAAGGGGGCCGCGGCTACGAGCAGTACGTC. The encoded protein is CASSQGGRGYEQYV.

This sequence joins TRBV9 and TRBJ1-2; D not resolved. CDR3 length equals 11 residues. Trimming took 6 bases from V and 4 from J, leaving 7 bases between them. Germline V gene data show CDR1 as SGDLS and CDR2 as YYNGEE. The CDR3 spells CASTGIYGYTF. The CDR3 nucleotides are TGTGCCAGCACGGGGATCTATGGCTACACCTTC. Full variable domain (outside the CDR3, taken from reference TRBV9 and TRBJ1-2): DSGVTQTPKHLITATGQRVTLRCSPRSGDLSVYWYQQSLDQGLQFLIQYYNGEERAKGNILERFSAQQFPDLHSELNLSSLELGDSALYFCASTGIYGYTFGSGTRLTVV.

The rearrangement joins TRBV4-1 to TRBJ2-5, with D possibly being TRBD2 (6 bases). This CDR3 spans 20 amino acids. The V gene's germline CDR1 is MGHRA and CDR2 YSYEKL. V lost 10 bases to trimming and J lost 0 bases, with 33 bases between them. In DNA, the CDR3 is TGCGCCAAGAATGCCCGCGGGGCTTTCGATCCCCGACAGTACCAAGAGACCCAGTACTTC. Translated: CAKNARGAFDPRQYQETQYF.

CDR3 loop: CASSRQVADTQYF. In DNA, the CDR3 is TGTGCCAGCAGTCGACAGGTCGCAGATACGCAGTATTTT. The rearrangement uses TRBV27 and TRBJ2-3; TRBD1 is a possible D gene (6 bases). V lost 5 bases and J 4 bases, leaving 10 bases between the germline ends. The V gene's germline CDR1 is MNHEY and CDR2 SMNVEV (reference sequence). There are 13 residues in the CDR3.

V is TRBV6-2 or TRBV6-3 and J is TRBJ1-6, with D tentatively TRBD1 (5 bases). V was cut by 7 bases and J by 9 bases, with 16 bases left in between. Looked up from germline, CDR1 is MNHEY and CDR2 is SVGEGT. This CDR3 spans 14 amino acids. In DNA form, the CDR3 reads TGTGCCAGCAAGTCGGGTGACAGCGGTTCACCCCTCCACTTT. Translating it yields CASKSGDSGSPLHF.

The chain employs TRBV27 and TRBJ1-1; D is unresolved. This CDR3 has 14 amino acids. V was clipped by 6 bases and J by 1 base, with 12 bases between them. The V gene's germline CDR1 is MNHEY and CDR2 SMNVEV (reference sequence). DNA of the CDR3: TGTGCCAGCAGGACGTGGGCAGCGAACACTGAAGCTTTCTTT. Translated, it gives CASRTWAANTEAFF.

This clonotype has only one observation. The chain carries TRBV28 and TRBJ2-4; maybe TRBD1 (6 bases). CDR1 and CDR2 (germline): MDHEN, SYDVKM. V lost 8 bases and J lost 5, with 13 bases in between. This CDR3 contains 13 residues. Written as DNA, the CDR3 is TGTGCCAGCGCTAACCCAGGGGAAAACATTCAGTACTTC. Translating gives CASANPGENIQYF. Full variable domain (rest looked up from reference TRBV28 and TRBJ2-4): DVKVTQSSRYLVKRTGEKVFLECVQDMDHENMFWYRQDPGLGLRLIYFSYDVKMKEKGDIPEGYSVSREKKERFSLILESASTNQTSMYLCASANPGENIQYFGAGTRLSVL.